One sample yielded the 26 T cell receptor beta chains listed below, sequenced in a study of T cells in women clearing cervical HPV infection. Sequencing used immunoSEQ multiplex PCR; TCRdb keeps in-frame clones, though not all of them. The sample data list some 33,000 clones. The specimen was blood buffy coat. All receptors derive from a woman between 18 and 69 years old with a cervical HPV16 infection that either progressed to CIN3+ or cleared (not recorded which).

Points on this clone: Sequencing ends 3 residues short of the CDR3 end; the germline J gene provides the rest. The chain employs TRBV7-9 and TRBJ1-2; perhaps TRBD1 as D (5 bases). In germline, CDR1 is SEHNR, CDR2 FQNEAQ (reference sequence). Trimming took off 1 base at V and 0 bases at J, with 9 bases between the two ends. The CDR3 contains 15 residues. CDR3 DNA, as far as it was read: TGTGCCAGCAGCTTAGAGGACATTTCTAACTATGGC. It translates to CASSLEDISNYG. The CDR3 in full is CASSLEDISNYGYTF.

Worth noting for this clone: Read sequence stops 3 residues before the CDR3 end, and the germline J gene provides the missing end. The rearrangement uses TRBV10-3 and TRBJ1-6, with 7 bases matching TRBD1. CDR1 and CDR2 (germline): ENHRY, SYGVKD. This CDR3 has 14 residues. With 8 bases clipped from V and 5 bases from J, the junction kept 6 bases outside the gene matches. CDR3 loop: CAISQGSNNSPLHF. Partial CDR3 DNA: TGTGCCATCTCACAGGGGTCGAATAATTCACCC.

Worth noting for this clone: The read stops 3 residues short of the end of the CDR3; the missing end is completed from the germline J gene. V usage is TRBV7-8 and J usage is TRBJ2-7, with 8 bases matching TRBD2. V lost 2 bases, J lost 3 bases, and 12 bases stayed unmatched. From germline, CDR1 is SGHVS and CDR2 FQNEAQ. CDR3 length: 17 amino acids. The DNA read from the CDR3 is TGTGCCAGCAGCTTAACGAGGCAGCGGGGGATTCTCTACGAG. This sequence encodes CASSLTRQRGILYE. From start to end, the CDR3 is CASSLTRQRGILYEQYF.

On this clone: The read falls 3 residues short of the CDR3 end, and the missing part is taken from the germline J gene. V usage is TRBV19 and J usage is TRBJ1-5, with a tentative D call TRBD1 (5 bases). Looked up from germline, CDR1 is LNHDA and CDR2 is SQIVND (reference sequence). CDR3 size: 14 residues. V shed 10 bases and J shed 0 bases, with 13 bases lying between them. CDR3 region: CATRTLYSNQPQHF. The DNA read from the CDR3 is TGTGCCACCCGGACACTTTATAGCAATCAGCCC.

A word on this clone: The read comes to an end 3 residues before the CDR3 does, leaving the germline J gene to fill in the end. The V gene is TRBV7-3, the J gene TRBJ2-1, with 8 bases that match TRBD2. The CDR3 length is 15 residues. Trimming removed 5 bases from V and 8 bases from J; junction bases left unmatched: 11. From germline, CDR1 is SGHTA and CDR2 FQGTGA. The CDR3 bases that were read are TGTGCCAGCAGCCACAACGGGGGGGCCAGCGATGAG. Residues: CASSHNGGASDE. The entire CDR3 protein is CASSHNGGASDEQFF.

Worth noting for this clone: The sequence runs out 3 residues before the end of the CDR3; the remainder is reconstructed from the germline J gene. The J gene is TRBJ2-3, the V gene TRBV7-9, with 14 bases identical to TRBD2. The germline gives CDR1 SEHNR, CDR2 FQNEAQ (reference sequence). The CDR3 loop spans 15 amino acids. The DNA read from the CDR3 is TGTGCCAGCAGCACCGGGACTAGCGGGGGTGAGACG. Translating it yields CASSTGTSGGET. The whole CDR3 protein is CASSTGTSGGETQYF.

About this clone: With the read ending 3 residues before the CDR3 end, the germline J gene is used to fill in that end. V gene TRBV14 combines with J gene TRBJ1-2; D is uncertain. In germline, CDR1 is SGHDN, CDR2 FVKESK. The CDR3 loop spans 13 amino acids. The CDR3 here is CASSQDFAGSYTF. CDR3 bases read: TGTGCCAGCAGCCAAGATTTCGCGGGATCC.

A note on this clone: The observed sequence ends 3 residues before the CDR3 terminus, with the missing tail filled in from the germline J gene. V usage is TRBV7-2 and J usage is TRBJ2-7, with TRBD1 identical over 11 bases. This CDR3 comprises 15 residues. V lost 4 bases to trimming and J lost 6 bases; unmatched junction nucleotides: 8. Germline V gives CDR1 SGHTA, CDR2 FQGNSA. The chain's CDR3 is CASSSSDRGLIEQYF. The DNA read from the CDR3 is TGTGCCAGCAGCTCCTCGGACAGGGGGCTAATCGAG. The full variable domain, completed using reference TRBV7-2 and TRBJ2-7, is GAGVSQSPSNKVTEKGKDVELRCDPISGHTALYWYRQSLGQGLEFLIYFQGNSAPDKSGLPSDRFSAERTGGSVSTLTIQRTQQEDSAVYLCASSSSDRGLIEQYFGPGTRLTVT.

With respect to this clone: Other nucleotide sequences from this sample produce the same CDR3. The CDR3 sequence: CASSSTSGGGGDTQYF. The CDR3 bases that were read are TGCGCCAGCAGCTCGACTAGCGGGGGAGGGGGAGATACG. The chain has TRBV5-1 and TRBJ2-3; 12 nucleotides align to TRBD2. The sequenced fragment ends 3 residues before the CDR3 boundary, so the rest is inferred from the germline J gene. V shed 3 bases, J shed 5 bases, and the junction held 7 bases outside the gene matches. This CDR3 is built from 16 residues. Germline values: CDR1 SGHRS, CDR2 YFSETQ. Using reference TRBV5-1 and TRBJ2-3 for the parts outside the CDR3, the full variable domain is KAGVTQTPRYLIKTRGQQVTLSCSPISGHRSVSWYQQTPGQGLQFLFEYFSETQRNKGNFPGRFSGRQFSNSRSEMNVSTLELGDSALYLCASSSTSGGGGDTQYFGPGTRLTVL.

Points on this clone: The read ends 3 residues before the CDR3 terminus; that terminus is restored from the germline J gene. The same CDR3 is also encoded by other DNA sequences in this sample. The chain employs TRBV5-1 and TRBJ1-2; possible D gene TRBD1, 5 bases. The CDR3 spans 16 residues. Trimming pared 0 bases from V and 0 bases from J, leaving 12 bases between. Germline assignment: CDR1 SGHRS and CDR2 YFSETQ. CDR3 DNA (partial): TGCGCCAGCAGCTTGGCCACAGGCCTTTCTAACTATGGC. This codes for CASSLATGLSNYG. The complete CDR3 sequence is CASSLATGLSNYGYTF. Full variable domain (remainder filled in from reference TRBV5-1 and TRBJ1-2): KAGVTQTPRYLIKTRGQQVTLSCSPISGHRSVSWYQQTPGQGLQFLFEYFSETQRNKGNFPGRFSGRQFSNSRSEMNVSTLELGDSALYLCASSLATGLSNYGYTFGSGTRLTVV.

A remark on this clone: The read ends 3 residues shy of where the CDR3 ends; the end is completed using the germline J gene. V and J are TRBV4-1 and TRBJ2-2; D may be TRBD1 (5 bases). The V end was cut by 5 bases, the J end by 5 bases, with 9 bases between. Germline lookup yields CDR1 MGHRA and CDR2 YSYEKL. The CDR3 loop spans 13 amino acids. CDR3 DNA (partial): TGCGCCAGCAGCAGGGGTAGGACCGGGGAG. It yields the protein CASSRGRTGE. From start to end, the CDR3 is CASSRGRTGELFF.

Regarding this clone: The missing CDR3 end, 3 residues past where the read stops, is filled in from the germline J gene. This chain links TRBV5-1 with TRBJ2-3; the match to TRBD2 covers 14 bases. The V gene end was trimmed by 3 bases and the J gene end by 4 bases; junction bases not matched to a gene: 4. The CDR3 totals 16 residues. CDR1 is SGHRS, CDR2 YFSETQ, per germline. CDR3 in amino acids: CASSSGLAGEADTQYF. Partial CDR3 DNA: TGCGCCAGCAGCTCGGGACTAGCGGGGGAGGCAGATACG. Complete variable domain (other parts from reference TRBV5-1 and TRBJ2-3): KAGVTQTPRYLIKTRGQQVTLSCSPISGHRSVSWYQQTPGQGLQFLFEYFSETQRNKGNFPGRFSGRQFSNSRSEMNVSTLELGDSALYLCASSSGLAGEADTQYFGPGTRLTVL.

In the case of this clone: Read sequence stops 3 residues before the CDR3 end, and the germline J gene provides the missing end. The chain carries TRBV4-1 and TRBJ2-2, with unresolved D. The CDR3 totals 16 residues. Trimming removed 0 bases at V and 1 base at J, with 9 bases between. From germline, CDR1 is MGHRA and CDR2 YSYEKL. CDR3 DNA (partial): TGCGCCAGCAGCCAAGAATCACAGTTGAACACCGGGGAG. Translation: CASSQESQLNTGE. The CDR3 as a whole reads CASSQESQLNTGELFF.

With regard to this clone: The read terminates 3 residues ahead of where the CDR3 ends, so the germline J gene completes it. This chain joins TRBV7-9 and TRBJ1-1; D gene ambiguous. Germline CDR1 reads SEHNR; CDR2 reads FQNEAQ (reference sequence). The V end was cut by 5 bases, the J end by 5 bases, with 18 bases between. The CDR3 spans 15 residues. The CDR3 here is CASSPRAFPGTEAFF. The sequenced part of the CDR3 DNA is TGTGCCAGCAGCCCCCGGGCCTTCCCGGGGACTGAA.

Worth noting for this clone: The CDR3 end is not reached by the read, which stops 3 residues before it; the germline J gene fills it in. Additional DNA sequences in this sample encode the identical CDR3. The genes are TRBV2 and TRBJ1-2; no clear D gene. Germline-derived CDR1 and CDR2 are SNHLY and FYNNEI. The CDR3 length is 12 residues. The DNA read from the CDR3 is TGTGCCAGCAGTGACGGCGGCTACGAC. Translated, it gives CASSDGGYD. The whole CDR3 protein reads CASSDGGYDYTF. The full variable domain, completed using reference TRBV2 and TRBJ1-2, is EPEVTQTPSHQVTQMGQEVILRCVPISNHLYFYWYRQILGQKVEFLVSFYNNEISEKSEIFDDQFSVERPDGSNFTLKIRSTKLEDSAMYFCASSDGGYDYTFGSGTRLTVV.

A remark on this clone: The CDR3 end falls 3 residues outside the read, so it is completed with the germline J gene. This chain connects TRBV7-3 to TRBJ2-2, with D tentatively TRBD1 (5 bases). Germline V gene data show CDR1 as SGHTA and CDR2 as FQGTGA. This CDR3 is 14 amino acids long. The V end lost 4 bases, the J end lost 4 bases, and 10 bases lay between the germline ends. CDR3 protein: CASSSDRITGELFF. Incomplete CDR3 DNA: TGTGCCAGCAGCTCCGACAGAATCACCGGGGAG. The variable domain in full, completed from reference TRBV7-3 and TRBJ2-2, reads GAGVSQTPSNKVTEKGKYVELRCDPISGHTALYWYRQSLGQGPEFLIYFQGTGAADDSGLPNDRFFAVRPEGSVSTLKIQRTERGDSAVYLCASSSDRITGELFFGEGSRLTVL.

For this clone: The DNA ends 3 residues before the CDR3 does, and the rest of the CDR3 is filled in from the germline J gene. The genes are TRBV6-2 or TRBV6-3 and TRBJ2-1; D remains unclear. With 8 bases removed from V and 6 bases from J, the gap between germline ends came to 5 bases. CDR3 length: 10 amino acids. Per the germline V gene, CDR1 is MNHEY and CDR2 is SVGEGT. CDR3 bases read: TGTGCCAGCCGCGCCAATGAG. Its translation is CASRANE. The whole CDR3 sequence reads CASRANEQFF.

To note about this clone: The CDR3 end is not reached by the read, which stops 3 residues before it; the germline J gene fills it in. V gene TRBV19 combines with J gene TRBJ1-1; D possibly corresponds to TRBD1 (5 bases). Germline V gives CDR1 LNHDA, CDR2 SQIVND (reference sequence). The CDR3 runs 14 residues. V lost 4 bases, J lost 7 bases, and 16 bases lay in between. The CDR3 spells CASSTWDFEGEAFF. The CDR3 DNA, read in part, is TGTGCCAGTAGTACTTGGGACTTCGAGGGTGAA.

About this clone: With the read ending 3 residues before the CDR3 end, the germline J gene is used to fill in that end. This chain connects TRBV28 to TRBJ2-7; possibly TRBD2 for D (5 bases). The CDR3 length is 14 residues. In germline, CDR1 is MDHEN, CDR2 SYDVKM. V was cut by 6 bases and J by 3 bases, with 15 bases left in between. The CDR3 spells CASSPGRVGYEQYF. The CDR3 bases that were read are TGTGCCAGCAGCCCCGGGCGGGTAGGCTACGAG.

Details on this clone: The observed sequence ends 3 residues before the CDR3 terminus, with the missing tail filled in from the germline J gene. The rearrangement joins TRBV28 to TRBJ2-7; 7 positions match TRBD1. The V segment lost 4 bases and the J segment 0 bases; nucleotides outside the gene matches: 6. CDR1 and CDR2 from the germline V gene are MDHEN and SYDVKM. CDR3 length: 15 residues. The CDR3 sequence is CASSSKDRFSYEQYF. Incomplete CDR3 DNA: TGTGCCAGCAGTTCAAAGGACAGGTTCTCCTACGAG.

Comments on this clone: The read terminates 3 residues ahead of where the CDR3 ends, so the germline J gene completes it. The rearrangement links TRBV2 to TRBJ2-7, with 12 bases fitting TRBD2. V trimming: 7 bases; J trimming: 5 bases; junction bases outside the gene matches: 6. The CDR3 is made up of 14 amino acids. The germline CDR1 and CDR2 sequences are SNHLY and FYNNEI. The CDR3 region is CASNDRTSGDEQYF. The CDR3 DNA, read in part, is TGTGCCAGCAACGATAGGACTAGCGGGGACGAG. The full variable domain, in which reference TRBV2 and TRBJ2-7 provide the parts outside the CDR3, is EPEVTQTPSHQVTQMGQEVILRCVPISNHLYFYWYRQILGQKVEFLVSFYNNEISEKSEIFDDQFSVERPDGSNFTLKIRSTKLEDSAMYFCASNDRTSGDEQYFGPGTRLTVT.

On this clone itself: The read gets to within 3 residues of the CDR3 end, and the germline J gene fills in the rest. V is TRBV7-9 and J is TRBJ2-4; TRBD2 matches at 8 bases. The CDR3 is 13 residues long. The germline V gene has CDR1 SEHNR and CDR2 FQNEAQ (reference sequence). The CDR3 protein is CASSLRGEDGQYF. Partial CDR3 DNA: TGTGCCAGCAGCTTGCGGGGGGAGGATGGT.

About this clone itself: The read stops 3 residues short of the end of the CDR3; the missing end is completed from the germline J gene. This chain joins TRBV28 and TRBJ2-7; D is possibly TRBD1 (5 bases). Germline-derived CDR1 and CDR2 are MDHEN and SYDVKM. This CDR3 comprises 12 residues. Deletions cut 6 bases from V and 3 bases from J, with 9 bases between. The CDR3 here is CASSPTVYEQYF. CDR3 DNA (partial): TGTGCCAGCAGCCCGACAGTCTACGAG.

To note about this clone: The read terminates 3 residues ahead of where the CDR3 ends, so the germline J gene completes it. The rearrangement joins TRBV5-1 to TRBJ1-3; D gene uncertain. Trimming shortened V by 0 bases and J by 0 bases, and 10 bases separated the two germline ends. The V gene's germline CDR1 is SGHRS and CDR2 YFSETQ. The CDR3 consists of 16 residues. The DNA read from the CDR3 is TGCGCCAGCAGCTTGGAGCGCTCCGGCTCTGGAAACACC. It yields the protein CASSLERSGSGNT. The CDR3 reads in full as CASSLERSGSGNTIYF.

Concerning this clone itself: The sequence runs out 3 residues before the end of the CDR3; the remainder is reconstructed from the germline J gene. V gene TRBV14 combines with J gene TRBJ2-3, with D tentatively TRBD1 (5 bases). V was cut by 2 bases and J by 6 bases, with 12 bases left in between. This CDR3 spans 14 amino acids. Germline CDR1 SGHDN, CDR2 FVKESK. The sequenced part of the CDR3 DNA is TGTGCCAGCAGCCAATACGCTGGGGCCGATACG. It yields the protein CASSQYAGADT. The complete CDR3 sequence is CASSQYAGADTQYF.

Turning to this clone: The CDR3 is cut off 3 residues early in the read; its end comes from the germline J gene. The rearrangement joins TRBV10-3 to TRBJ2-3; TRBD1 agrees at 7 bases. Germline V lookup: CDR1 ENHRY, CDR2 SYGVKD. This CDR3 spans 15 amino acids. The sequenced part of the CDR3 DNA is TGTGCCATCAGTCCGACAGGGCGGTCGGTAACGCCG. Translated: CAISPTGRSVTP. The CDR3 in full is CAISPTGRSVTPQYF.